Below are 24 T cell receptor beta chains sequenced from a single sample in a study of blood T cell repertoires in COVID-19. Assay: immunoSEQ multiplex PCR; the TCRdb copy retains only in-frame clones and omits some. The data contain 330,000 or so clones, over 85% of them singletons. Sequenced sample: peripheral blood. Receptor source: a woman aged 60-70 years with COVID-19, enrolled during active disease.

The chain uses TRBV5-1 and TRBJ1-4, with TRBD1 matching 7 bases. The germline gives CDR1 SGHRS, CDR2 YFSETQ. V was clipped by 2 bases and J by 0 bases; unmatched bases: 13. This CDR3 is 19 amino acids long. The CDR3, as DNA: TGCGCCAGCAGCTTTAGTCCCGGACAGGCTCCCTCAACTAATGAAAAACTGTTTTTT. Its translation: CASSFSPGQAPSTNEKLFF.

CDR3 in amino acids: CASSHPGRSTDTQYF. Written as DNA, the CDR3 is TGTGCCAGCAGCCACCCAGGTCGTAGCACAGATACGCAGTATTTT. This chain uses TRBV5-4 with TRBJ2-3, with D hard to call. Germline CDR1 is SGHNT and CDR2 is YYREEE (reference sequence). V lost 4 bases and J 0 bases, leaving 12 bases between the germline ends. This CDR3 has 15 residues.

The chain uses TRBV6-5 and TRBJ1-2; tentative D call: TRBD1 (6 bases). The CDR3 has 14 residues. Trimming removed 4 bases at V and 8 bases at J, with 17 bases between. Looked up from germline, CDR1 is MNHEY and CDR2 is SVGAGI. The CDR3 sequence is CASSSDRFASGYTF. The CDR3 coding sequence is TGTGCCAGCAGTTCAGACAGGTTCGCGAGCGGCTACACCTTC.

CDR3 region: CASMTGNYGYTF. CDR3 DNA sequence: TGTGCCAGCATGACAGGGAACTATGGCTACACCTTC. V is TRBV6-5 and J is TRBJ1-2; TRBD1 matches at 7 bases. Germline trimming cut 7 bases from V and 2 bases from J; bases unmatched to any gene: 1. The CDR3 spans 12 residues. Germline CDR1 MNHEY, CDR2 SVGAGI.

This clone showed up just once. The rearrangement links TRBV6-1 to TRBJ1-5; TRBD1 agrees at 8 bases. Germline CDR1 is MNHNS and CDR2 is SASEGT. The length of the CDR3 is 13 residues. V shed 3 bases and J 9 bases; nucleotides not matched to a gene: 4. The CDR3 sequence: CASSDRGRGPQHF. CDR3 DNA sequence: TGTGCCAGCAGTGACAGGGGGCGCGGGCCCCAGCATTTT.

The chain uses TRBV4-1 and TRBJ1-2; perhaps TRBD1 as D (6 bases). This CDR3 is built from 17 residues. V was trimmed by 4 bases and J by 2 bases, leaving 20 bases between them. Looked up from germline, CDR1 is MGHRA and CDR2 is YSYEKL. Written as DNA, the CDR3 is TGCGCCAGCAGCCGAACTCCTGGGACACCCAAGAACTATGGCTACACCTTC. Its translation is CASSRTPGTPKNYGYTF.

The chain carries TRBV7-3 and TRBJ2-6, with 9 bases fitting TRBD1. CDR1 and CDR2 (germline): SGHTA, FQGTGA. V lost 5 bases, J lost 2 bases, and 7 bases stayed unmatched. This CDR3 has 17 residues. This chain's CDR3 is CASSQGQGIAGANVLTF. The CDR3 bases are TGTGCCAGCAGCCAGGGACAGGGAATTGCTGGGGCCAACGTCCTGACTTTC.

The chain's CDR3 is CASSMGTPGGSTEAFF. CDR3 nucleotides: TGTGCCAGTAGTATGGGGACACCTGGTGGGAGCACTGAAGCTTTCTTT. The rearrangement uses TRBV19 and TRBJ1-1; possible D gene TRBD1, 6 bases. Trimming shortened V by 3 bases and J by 4 bases, and 18 bases separated the two germline ends. This CDR3 is 16 amino acids long. The germline V gene encodes CDR1 LNHDA and CDR2 SQIVND (reference sequence).

The V gene is TRBV10-3, the J gene TRBJ1-1; tentative D call: TRBD1 (6 bases). The CDR3 sequence is 13 residues long. Germline values: CDR1 ENHRY, CDR2 SYGVKD. With 4 bases removed from V and 3 bases from J, the gap between germline ends came to 9 bases. As DNA, the CDR3 is TGTGCCATCAGTGGGGAGGGGGACACTGAAGCTTTCTTT. This sequence encodes CAISGEGDTEAFF.

As regards this clone: The sample holds other DNA sequences that translate to the same CDR3. The chain recombines TRBV5-1 with TRBJ1-2; TRBD1 matches at 10 bases. V was pared by 2 bases and J by 4 bases, with 5 bases of the junction left unmatched. CDR3 length: 15 amino acids. Germline CDR1 SGHRS, CDR2 YFSETQ. The CDR3 reads CASSLGGQGTYGYTF. CDR3 coding DNA: TGCGCCAGCAGCTTAGGGGGACAGGGGACCTATGGCTACACCTTC.

The chain carries TRBV18 and TRBJ1-3; 8 bases are a match to TRBD1. The CDR3 contains 16 residues. Losses at the gene ends were 0 bases for V and 4 bases for J; bases not matched to a gene: 5. Germline V gives CDR1 KGHSH, CDR2 LQKENI. CDR3 sequence reads: CASSPPAGGAGNTIYF. The CDR3 DNA reads as TGTGCCAGCTCACCACCGGCAGGGGGCGCGGGAAACACCATATATTTT.

This clone was recorded many times. The chain uses TRBV4-1 and TRBJ2-7; the match to TRBD1 covers 10 bases. The CDR3 is made up of 19 amino acids. Germline V gene lookup returns CDR1 MGHRA and CDR2 YSYEKL. V dropped 3 bases and J dropped 2; count of bases not matched to a gene: 16. Written as DNA, the CDR3 is TGCGCCAGCAGCCATTACGGAACTACCCAGGGACAGGGGACCTACGAGCAGTACTTC. Protein: CASSHYGTTQGQGTYEQYF.

V usage is TRBV7-9 and J usage is TRBJ2-3, with D possibly matching TRBD2 (6 bases). CDR3 length: 13 amino acids. V lost 5 bases to trimming and J lost 5 bases, with 11 bases between them. CDR1 is SEHNR, CDR2 FQNEAQ, per germline (reference sequence). The CDR3 is CASSALGGDTQYF. DNA for the CDR3: TGTGCCAGCAGCGCCCTGGGAGGAGATACGCAGTATTTT.

The chain recombines TRBV3-1 (or the pseudogene TRBV3-2) with TRBJ1-1, with 11 bases identical to TRBD1. The V gene's germline CDR1 is LGHDT and CDR2 YNNKEL (reference sequence). The CDR3 sequence is 17 residues long. V lost 3 bases, J lost 0 bases, and 6 bases stayed unmatched. CDR3 sequence: CASSQGDRGYMNTEAFF. CDR3 bases: TGTGCCAGCAGCCAGGGGGACAGGGGGTACATGAACACTGAAGCTTTCTTT.

V and J are TRBV18 and TRBJ2-7, with 10 nucleotides matching TRBD2. J lost 4 bases, V lost 2 bases, and 5 bases had no gene match. This CDR3 contains 15 residues. Germline assignment: CDR1 KGHSH and CDR2 LQKENI. The CDR3 is CASSPRAGGQYEQYF. The DNA of the CDR3 is TGTGCCAGCTCACCAAGAGCGGGGGGGCAATACGAGCAGTACTTC. The full variable domain, rest sourced from reference TRBV18 and TRBJ2-7, is NAGVMQNPRHLVRRRGQEARLRCSPMKGHSHVYWYRQLPEEGLKFMVYLQKENIIDESGMPKERFSAEFPKEGPSILRIQQVVRGDSAAYFCASSPRAGGQYEQYFGPGTRLTVT.

The V and J genes are TRBV7-9 and TRBJ1-2, with unresolved D. The CDR3 is 12 amino acids. CDR1 is SEHNR, CDR2 FQNEAQ, per germline (reference sequence). The V gene lost 1 base and the J gene lost 8 bases, with 8 bases spanning the gap. The CDR3 region has the DNA TGTGCCAGCAGCTTAGATCGGAGAGGCTACACCTTC. This translates into CASSLDRRGYTF.

The V and J genes are TRBV20-1 and TRBJ1-2; tentatively, D is TRBD1 (6 bases). V gave up 7 bases and J gave up 8 bases, with 14 bases separating them. This CDR3 is built from 11 residues. Germline CDR1 DFQATT, CDR2 SNEGSKA (reference sequence). DNA of the CDR3: TGCAGTGGGGGGCAGGGACAAGGCTACACCTTC. Amino acid sequence: CSGGQGQGYTF.

The chain joins TRBV28 to TRBJ1-1, with a weak D call TRBD1 (5 bases). Trimming removed 3 bases from V and 5 bases from J, with 13 bases in between. Per the germline V gene, CDR1 is MDHEN and CDR2 is SYDVKM. The CDR3 has 14 residues. The CDR3 sequence: CASSFQGGWTEAFF. DNA of the CDR3: TGTGCCAGCAGTTTTCAGGGTGGGTGGACTGAAGCTTTCTTT.

This chain links TRBV9 with TRBJ2-1; 12 nucleotides line up with TRBD2. Germline trimming cut 1 base from V and 9 bases from J; bases unmatched to any gene: 8. In germline, CDR1 is SGDLS, CDR2 YYNGEE. The CDR3 consists of 16 residues. CDR3 loop: CASSVLAGGTRGEQFF. In DNA form, the CDR3 reads TGTGCCAGCAGCGTACTAGCGGGGGGGACCCGGGGTGAGCAGTTCTTC.

The chain recombines TRBV11-2 with TRBJ2-3; 9 positions match TRBD1. The CDR3 has 15 amino acids. V gave up 1 base and J gave up 1 base; unmatched junction bases: 0. Germline lookup yields CDR1 SGHAT and CDR2 FQNNGV. As DNA, the CDR3 is TGTGCCAGCAGCTTAGGGGACAGGGGCACAGATACGCAGTATTTT. Translating it yields CASSLGDRGTDTQYF.

The genes are TRBV5-8 and TRBJ1-5, with 11 bases lining up with TRBD1. Germline V CDR1 and CDR2: SGHTS, YDEGEE. The CDR3 spans 16 residues. Trimming at V came to 4 bases and at J to 7 bases, leaving 10 bases not matched to a gene. CDR3 sequence (DNA): TGTGCCAGCAGCAGGGAGACCGGGACAGGGGGACAGCCCCAGCATTTT. It encodes CASSRETGTGGQPQHF.

J is TRBJ2-1 and V is TRBV2, with D tentatively TRBD1 (7 bases). Germline loops: CDR1 SNHLY, CDR2 FYNNEI. The CDR3 extends over 13 amino acids. V lost 6 bases and J lost 5, with 11 bases in between. CDR3 sequence: CASSAGQHNEQFF. CDR3 in DNA: TGTGCCAGCAGCGCGGGACAGCACAATGAGCAGTTCTTC. Full variable domain (missing parts from reference TRBV2 and TRBJ2-1): EPEVTQTPSHQVTQMGQEVILRCVPISNHLYFYWYRQILGQKVEFLVSFYNNEISEKSEIFDDQFSVERPDGSNFTLKIRSTKLEDSAMYFCASSAGQHNEQFFGPGTRLTVL.

The chain links TRBV7-4 to TRBJ1-1, with D unresolved. The CDR3 totals 17 residues. Germline assignment: CDR1 SGHVT and CDR2 SQSDAQ. Trimming took off 3 bases at V and 1 base at J, with 18 bases between the two ends. CDR3 in DNA: TGTGCCAGCAGCTTTATTTCTCCCCGGCGGCCGAACACTGAAGCTTTCTTT. This translates into CASSFISPRRPNTEAFF.

V and J are TRBV10-1 and TRBJ2-4, with TRBD2 identical over 13 bases. V shed 5 bases, J shed 14 bases, and the junction held 6 bases outside the gene matches. This CDR3 is built from 13 residues. Germline V gene lookup returns CDR1 WNHNN and CDR2 SYGVQD (reference sequence). CDR3 sequence (DNA): TGCGCCAGCAGTACGACTAGCGGGGGGCCAAAGTACTTC. Encoded protein: CASSTTSGGPKYF.